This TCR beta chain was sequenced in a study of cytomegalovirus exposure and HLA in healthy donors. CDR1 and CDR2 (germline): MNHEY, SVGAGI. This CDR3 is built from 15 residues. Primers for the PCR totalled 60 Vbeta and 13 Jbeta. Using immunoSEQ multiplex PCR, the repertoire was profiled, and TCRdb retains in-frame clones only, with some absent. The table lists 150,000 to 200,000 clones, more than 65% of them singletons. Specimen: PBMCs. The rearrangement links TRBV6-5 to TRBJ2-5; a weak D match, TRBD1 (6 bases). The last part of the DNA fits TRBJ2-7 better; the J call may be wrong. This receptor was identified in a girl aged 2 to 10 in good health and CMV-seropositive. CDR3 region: CASSYSSRQGHEQYF. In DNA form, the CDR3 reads TGTGCCAGCAGTTACTCGAGTCGTCAGGGGCACGAGCAGTACTTC.